The 22 T cell receptor beta chains in this list originate from one sample, sequenced in a study of early stage breast cancer tumors. Libraries were prepared by immunoSEQ multiplex PCR; TCRdb keeps only in-frame clonotypes and omits some of them. The data contain about 7,900 clones, approximately 60% of them singletons. Material for sequencing was breast tumor tissue. Source of these receptors: a person between 65 and 80 years old with breast cancer.

J is TRBJ1-6 and V is TRBV19; D might be TRBD1 (6 bases). With 5 bases removed from V and 4 bases from J, the gap between germline ends came to 12 bases. The CDR3 spans 15 residues. Germline V gene lookup returns CDR1 LNHDA and CDR2 SQIVND (reference sequence). This CDR3 is CASSRGQTYNSPLHF. CDR3 nucleotides: TGTGCCAGTAGTCGTGGACAGACTTATAATTCACCCCTCCACTTT. Looking up the rest from reference TRBV19 and TRBJ1-6 gives the full variable domain: DGGITQSPKYLFRKEGQNVTLSCEQNLNHDAMYWYRQDPGQGLRLIYYSQIVNDFQKGDIAEGYSVSREKKESFPLTVTSAQKNPTAFYLCASSRGQTYNSPLHFGNGTRLTVT.

The gene calls are TRBV19 and TRBJ2-7, with 12 bases that match TRBD2. Trimming cost V 9 bases and J 3 bases; bases outside gene matches: 3. Germline V gene sequence: CDR1 LNHDA, CDR2 SQIVND (reference sequence). This CDR3 is built from 13 residues. The CDR3 protein is CASRTSGDYEQYF. The CDR3 DNA follows: TGTGCCAGCCGGACTAGCGGGGACTACGAGCAGTACTTC.

V gene TRBV9 combines with J gene TRBJ2-3, with D possibly being TRBD2 (5 bases). This CDR3 region has 18 residues. Germline CDR1 reads SGDLS; CDR2 reads YYNGEE. Trimming shortened V by 3 bases and J by 6 bases, and 26 bases separated the two germline ends. The CDR3 protein is CASSAGAAVAWGVDTQYF. Here the CDR3 DNA reads TGTGCCAGCAGCGCTGGCGCGGCTGTAGCGTGGGGAGTGGATACGCAGTATTTT.

This chain links TRBV6-5 with TRBJ2-3, with D possibly matching TRBD2 (6 bases). The germline V and J ends were trimmed by 5 bases and 4 bases, with 7 bases remaining between them. The CDR3 sequence is 12 residues long. CDR1 and CDR2 (germline): MNHEY, SVGAGI. The CDR3 protein is CASSTSSDTQYF. The CDR3 DNA reads as TGTGCCAGCAGTACTAGCTCAGATACGCAGTATTTT.

This clone was seen more than once but under ten times. This chain connects TRBV9 to TRBJ2-1; no firm D call. Germline V gene sequence: CDR1 SGDLS, CDR2 YYNGEE. The V gene lost 0 bases and the J gene lost 0 bases, with 7 bases spanning the gap. There are 15 residues in the CDR3. CDR3 coding DNA: TGTGCCAGCAGCGTAGGTAGTAGCTCCTACAATGAGCAGTTCTTC. This codes for CASSVGSSSYNEQFF.

The chain recombines TRBV9 with TRBJ2-1; D ambiguous. This CDR3 spans 16 amino acids. V dropped 0 bases and J dropped 3 bases, with 13 bases sitting between them. Germline assignment: CDR1 SGDLS and CDR2 YYNGEE. CDR3 sequence (DNA): TGTGCCAGCAGCGTAGCTGGCGGTGGATTCTACAATGAGCAGTTCTTC. This sequence encodes CASSVAGGGFYNEQFF.

The chain employs TRBV7-9 and TRBJ1-2; TRBD1 aligns across 7 bases. The CDR3 sequence is 14 residues long. The germline V gene encodes CDR1 SEHNR and CDR2 FQNEAQ (reference sequence). With V trimmed by 3 bases and J by 7 bases, 8 bases remained unmatched. CDR3 sequence reads: CASSFGRGPSGYTF. CDR3 DNA sequence: TGTGCCAGCAGCTTCGGAAGGGGGCCTTCTGGCTACACCTTC.

The rearrangement uses TRBV29-1 and TRBJ2-7; 9 bases fit TRBD1. The CDR3 is 16 amino acids. Germline V gene lookup returns CDR1 SQVTM and CDR2 ANQGSEA. V was clipped by 4 bases and J by 4 bases; unmatched bases: 14. CDR3 sequence reads: CSVAKQGANLLYEQYF. Written as DNA, the CDR3 is TGCAGCGTTGCTAAACAGGGGGCGAACCTCTTGTACGAGCAGTACTTC.

V gene TRBV28 combines with J gene TRBJ2-3; the match to TRBD2 covers 10 bases. V was pared by 2 bases and J by 2 bases, with 16 bases of the junction left unmatched. The CDR3 spans 20 residues. Germline loops: CDR1 MDHEN, CDR2 SYDVKM. The CDR3 region has the DNA TGTGCCAGCAGTTTAGCCGGAAAACTAGCGGGGAATATTTACACAGATACGCAGTATTTT. As protein: CASSLAGKLAGNIYTDTQYF.

This clone has a single count. The J gene is TRBJ2-1, the V gene TRBV27; D not resolved. The CDR3 loop spans 14 amino acids. Deletions cut 3 bases from V and 5 bases from J, with 11 bases between. Germline CDR1 MNHEY, CDR2 SMNVEV (reference sequence). The CDR3 DNA sequence: TGTGCCAGCAGTTTTGGCACTACCCACAATGAGCAGTTCTTC. The encoded protein is CASSFGTTHNEQFF.

The chain recombines TRBV11-2 with TRBJ2-5, with D uncertain. From germline, CDR1 is SGHAT and CDR2 FQNNGV. V was pared by 3 bases and J by 0 bases, with 5 bases between. The length of the CDR3 is 13 residues. CDR3 protein: CASSFFNQETQYF. DNA of the CDR3: TGTGCCAGCAGCTTTTTCAACCAAGAGACCCAGTACTTC.

The chain is built from TRBV4-2 and TRBJ1-1; D call uncertain. Trimming shortened V by 4 bases and J by 1 base, and 7 bases separated the two germline ends. Germline V CDR1 and CDR2: LGHNA, YNFKEQ. The CDR3 loop spans 13 amino acids. The CDR3 region is CASSLLPNTEAFF. CDR3 nucleotide sequence: TGTGCCAGCAGCCTTCTCCCGAACACTGAAGCTTTCTTT.

The chain employs TRBV7-2 and TRBJ2-3; perhaps TRBD2 as D (9 bases). This CDR3 spans 14 amino acids. Germline V gene data show CDR1 as SGHTA and CDR2 as FQGNSA. V was cut by 5 bases and J by 9 bases, with 18 bases left in between. Here the CDR3 reads CASSPLAGTGTQYF. DNA of the CDR3: TGTGCCAGCAGCCCGCTAGCGGGGACAGGCACGCAGTATTTT.

This clone was seen a single time. The chain carries TRBV4-2 and TRBJ1-5, with 7 positions matching TRBD1. The CDR3 length is 17 residues. The junction had 9 bases not matched to a gene; V was cut back by 0 bases and J by 4 bases. Germline loops: CDR1 LGHNA, CDR2 YNFKEQ. The CDR3 DNA reads TGTGCCAGCAGCCAAGACCCTGAGACAGGGAGAAATCAGCCCCAGCATTTT. Residues: CASSQDPETGRNQPQHF.

The chain carries TRBV10-3 and TRBJ2-1; 13 bases fit TRBD2. V trimming: 10 bases; J trimming: 4 bases; junction bases outside the gene matches: 4. This CDR3 contains 14 residues. The germline V gene has CDR1 ENHRY and CDR2 SYGVKD. CDR3 nucleotides: TGTGCCAGCATGACTAGCGGGGGGTACAATGAGCAGTTCTTC. Translating it yields CASMTSGGYNEQFF.

This rearrangement joins TRBV19 to TRBJ1-3; TRBD1 matches 7 bases. The germline CDR1 and CDR2 sequences are LNHDA and SQIVND (reference sequence). This CDR3 region has 20 residues. The V and J ends lost 0 bases and 0 bases, in that order; junction bases with no gene match: 14. CDR3 amino acids: CASSIDHRDSLPFSGNTIYF. The CDR3 nucleotides are TGTGCCAGTAGTATAGACCACCGGGACAGCCTTCCGTTCTCTGGAAACACCATATATTTT.

This clone was found a few times. The chain has TRBV5-1 and TRBJ1-6; 7 bases match TRBD1. With V trimmed by 3 bases and J by 4 bases, 4 bases remained unmatched. CDR3 size: 15 residues. Germline CDR1 is SGHRS and CDR2 is YFSETQ. The CDR3 reads CASSSGQMYNSPLHF. CDR3 DNA sequence: TGCGCCAGCAGCTCGGGACAGATGTATAATTCACCCCTCCACTTT. Using reference TRBV5-1 and TRBJ1-6 for the parts outside the CDR3, the full variable domain is KAGVTQTPRYLIKTRGQQVTLSCSPISGHRSVSWYQQTPGQGLQFLFEYFSETQRNKGNFPGRFSGRQFSNSRSEMNVSTLELGDSALYLCASSSGQMYNSPLHFGNGTRLTVT.

This clone is medium-sized in the sample. V usage is TRBV18 and J usage is TRBJ1-2, with 7 bases fitting TRBD1. CDR1 is KGHSH, CDR2 LQKENI, per germline. Losses at the gene ends were 3 bases for V and 3 bases for J; bases not matched to a gene: 4. This CDR3 contains 14 residues. The CDR3 coding sequence is TGTGCCAGCTCACCGAACAGGGGAGACTATGGCTACACCTTC. Amino acid sequence: CASSPNRGDYGYTF.

V usage is TRBV5-4 and J usage is TRBJ1-5; 7 bases align to TRBD1. Germline V gives CDR1 SGHNT, CDR2 YYREEE (reference sequence). V gave up 10 bases and J gave up 2 bases; unmatched junction bases: 6. The length of the CDR3 is 13 residues. The CDR3 DNA follows: TGTGCCTTCAAGGGGGCCGGCAATCAGCCCCAGCATTTT. This codes for CAFKGAGNQPQHF.

Written as DNA, the CDR3 is TGTGCCAGCAGTTTACGGGGGTACTACGAGCAGTACTTC. It is translated as CASSLRGYYEQYF. This chain connects TRBV27 to TRBJ2-7; possibly TRBD2 for D (6 bases). The CDR3 is 13 amino acids. The V and J ends lost 2 bases and 3 bases respectively, with 8 bases between them. CDR1 and CDR2 (germline): MNHEY, SMNVEV (reference sequence).

CDR3 residues: CASSRPGTGGLNEQYF. As DNA, the CDR3 is TGTGCCAGCAGTCGACCCGGGACAGGGGGCTTGAACGAGCAGTACTTC. The chain couples TRBV6-6 to TRBJ2-7; 12 bases are a match to TRBD1. J lost 5 bases, V lost 5 bases, and 10 bases had no gene match. Germline-derived CDR1 and CDR2 are MNHNY and SVGAGI (reference sequence). The CDR3 extends over 16 amino acids.

The gene calls are TRBV6-1 and TRBJ2-7; TRBD2 aligns across 14 bases. After removal of 8 bases from V and 6 bases from J, the junction contained 6 bases not matched to a gene. The germline gives CDR1 MNHNS, CDR2 SASEGT. The CDR3 is made up of 14 amino acids. The CDR3 is CASSGLAGVSEQYF. The CDR3 region has the DNA TGTGCCAGCTCGGGACTAGCGGGGGTAAGCGAGCAGTACTTC.